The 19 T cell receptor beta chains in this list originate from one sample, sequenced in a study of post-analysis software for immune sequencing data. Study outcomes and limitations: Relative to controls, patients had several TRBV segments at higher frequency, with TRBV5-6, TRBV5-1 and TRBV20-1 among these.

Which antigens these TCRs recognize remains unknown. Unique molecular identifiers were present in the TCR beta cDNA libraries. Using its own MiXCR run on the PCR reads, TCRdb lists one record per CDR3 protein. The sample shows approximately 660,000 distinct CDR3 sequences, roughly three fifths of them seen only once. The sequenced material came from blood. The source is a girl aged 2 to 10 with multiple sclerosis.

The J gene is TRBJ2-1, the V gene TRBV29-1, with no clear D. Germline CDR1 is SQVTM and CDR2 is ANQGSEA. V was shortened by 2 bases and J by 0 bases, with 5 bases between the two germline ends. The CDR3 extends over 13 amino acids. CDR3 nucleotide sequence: TGCAGCGTTGAATTCCCCTCCTACAATGAGCAGTTCTTC. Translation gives CSVEFPSYNEQFF.

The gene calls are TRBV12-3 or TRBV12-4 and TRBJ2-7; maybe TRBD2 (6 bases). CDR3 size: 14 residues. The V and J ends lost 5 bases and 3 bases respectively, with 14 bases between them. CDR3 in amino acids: CASSPGLHSYEQYF. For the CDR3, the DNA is TGTGCCAGCAGTCCCGGACTACACAGCTACGAGCAGTACTTC.

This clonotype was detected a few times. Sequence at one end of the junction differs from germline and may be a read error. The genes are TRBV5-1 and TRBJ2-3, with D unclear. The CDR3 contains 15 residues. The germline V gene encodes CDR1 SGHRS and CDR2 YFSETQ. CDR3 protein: CASSLDGSGTDTQYF. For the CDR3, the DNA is TGTGCCAGCAGCTTAGACGGGTCTGGAACAGATACGCAGTATTTT.

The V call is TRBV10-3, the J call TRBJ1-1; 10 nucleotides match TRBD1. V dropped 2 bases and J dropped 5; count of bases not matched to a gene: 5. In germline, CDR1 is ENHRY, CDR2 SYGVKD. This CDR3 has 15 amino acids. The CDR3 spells CAISEPGTGETEAFF. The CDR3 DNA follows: TGTGCCATCAGTGAGCCAGGGACAGGGGAAACTGAAGCTTTCTTT.

The CDR3 protein is CATSRDRGTYEQYF. CDR3 bases: TGTGCCACCAGCAGGGACAGGGGAACCTACGAGCAGTACTTC. The chain recombines TRBV15 with TRBJ2-7; TRBD1 matches 9 bases. The CDR3 spans 14 residues. Per the germline V gene, CDR1 is LNHNV and CDR2 is YYDKDF (reference sequence). V was clipped by 3 bases and J by 2 bases; unmatched bases: 2.

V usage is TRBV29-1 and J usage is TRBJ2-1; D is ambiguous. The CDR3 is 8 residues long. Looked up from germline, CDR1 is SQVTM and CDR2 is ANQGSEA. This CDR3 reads CCYNEQFF. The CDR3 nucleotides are TGCTGTTACAATGAGCAGTTCTTC.

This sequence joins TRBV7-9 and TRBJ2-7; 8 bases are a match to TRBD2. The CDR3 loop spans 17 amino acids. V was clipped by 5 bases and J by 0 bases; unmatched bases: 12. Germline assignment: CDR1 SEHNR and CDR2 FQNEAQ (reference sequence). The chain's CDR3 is CASSPPLTSGYSYEQYF. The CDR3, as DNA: TGTGCCAGCAGCCCTCCCCTTACTAGCGGCTACTCCTACGAGCAGTACTTC.

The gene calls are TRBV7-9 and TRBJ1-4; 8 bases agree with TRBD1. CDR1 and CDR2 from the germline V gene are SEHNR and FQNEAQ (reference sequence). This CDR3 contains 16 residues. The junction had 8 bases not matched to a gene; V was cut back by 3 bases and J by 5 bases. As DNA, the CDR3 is TGTGCCAGCAGCTTGGACAGGGAAGGAGAAAATGAAAAACTGTTTTTT. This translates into CASSLDREGENEKLFF.

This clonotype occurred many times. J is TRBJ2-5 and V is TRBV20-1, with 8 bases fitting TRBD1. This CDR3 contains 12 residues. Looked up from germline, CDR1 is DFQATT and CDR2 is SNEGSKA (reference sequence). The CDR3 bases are TGCAGCGCCGGGACAGGTCAAGAGACCCAGTACTTC. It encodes CSAGTGQETQYF.

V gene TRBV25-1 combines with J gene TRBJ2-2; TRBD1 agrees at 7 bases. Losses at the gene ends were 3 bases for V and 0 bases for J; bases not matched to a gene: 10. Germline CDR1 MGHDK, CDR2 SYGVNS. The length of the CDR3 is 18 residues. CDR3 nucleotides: TGTGCCAGCAGTGACGGGACAGCCTATCTGACGAACACCGGGGAGCTGTTTTTT. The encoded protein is CASSDGTAYLTNTGELFF. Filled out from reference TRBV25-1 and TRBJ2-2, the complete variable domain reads EADIYQTPRYLVIGTGKKITLECSQTMGHDKMYWYQQDPGMELHLIHYSYGVNSTEKGDLSSESTVSRIRTEHFPLTLESARPSHTSQYLCASSDGTAYLTNTGELFFGEGSRLTVL.

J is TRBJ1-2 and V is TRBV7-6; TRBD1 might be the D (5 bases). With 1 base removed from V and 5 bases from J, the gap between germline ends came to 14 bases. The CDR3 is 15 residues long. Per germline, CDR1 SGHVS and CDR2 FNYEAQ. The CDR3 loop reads CASSLGEGRQYGYTF. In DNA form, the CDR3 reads TGTGCCAGCAGCTTAGGGGAGGGACGGCAGTATGGCTACACCTTC.

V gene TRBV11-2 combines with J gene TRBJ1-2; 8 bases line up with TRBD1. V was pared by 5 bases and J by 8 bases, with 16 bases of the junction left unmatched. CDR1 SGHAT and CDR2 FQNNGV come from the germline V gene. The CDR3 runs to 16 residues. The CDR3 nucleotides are TGTGCCAGCAGCCCGACATACTACAGGGGGACTGAAGGCTACACCTTC. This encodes CASSPTYYRGTEGYTF.

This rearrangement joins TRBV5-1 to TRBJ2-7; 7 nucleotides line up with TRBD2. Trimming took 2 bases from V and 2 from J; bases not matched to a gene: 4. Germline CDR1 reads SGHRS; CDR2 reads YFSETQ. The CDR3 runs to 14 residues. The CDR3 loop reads CASSFAGAAYEQYF. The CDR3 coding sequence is TGCGCCAGCAGCTTTGCGGGAGCCGCCTACGAGCAGTACTTC.

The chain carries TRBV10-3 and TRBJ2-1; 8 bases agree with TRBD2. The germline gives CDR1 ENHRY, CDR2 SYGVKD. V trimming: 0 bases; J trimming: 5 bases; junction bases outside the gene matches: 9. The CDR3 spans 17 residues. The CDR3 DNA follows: TGTGCCATCAGTGAGTCGGTGCTGGCGGGAGGCAACAATGAGCAGTTCTTC. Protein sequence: CAISESVLAGGNNEQFF.

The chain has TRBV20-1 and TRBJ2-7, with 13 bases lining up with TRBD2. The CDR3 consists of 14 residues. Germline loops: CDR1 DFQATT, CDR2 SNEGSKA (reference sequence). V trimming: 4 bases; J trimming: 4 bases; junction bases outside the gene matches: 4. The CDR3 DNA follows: TGCAGTGCTACTACTAGCGGGAGGGCTTACGAGCAGTACTTC. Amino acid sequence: CSATTSGRAYEQYF.

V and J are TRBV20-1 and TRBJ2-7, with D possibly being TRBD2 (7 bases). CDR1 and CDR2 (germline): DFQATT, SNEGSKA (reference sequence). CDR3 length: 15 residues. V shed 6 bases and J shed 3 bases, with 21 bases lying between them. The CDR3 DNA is TGCAGTGCGGGGGCGCGGGGAAGCGGGGTCTACGAGCAGTACTTC. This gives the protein CSAGARGSGVYEQYF.

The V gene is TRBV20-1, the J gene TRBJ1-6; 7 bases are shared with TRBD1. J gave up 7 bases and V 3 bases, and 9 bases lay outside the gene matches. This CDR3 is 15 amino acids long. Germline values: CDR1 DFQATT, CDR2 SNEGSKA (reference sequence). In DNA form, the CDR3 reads TGCAGTGCTAGTACTAGACAGGGACAAAATTCACCCCTCCACTTT. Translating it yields CSASTRQGQNSPLHF.

Here the CDR3 DNA reads TGTGCCAGCAGTTTAACGGGGGAGAACTCAGATACGCAGTATTTT. This gives the protein CASSLTGENSDTQYF. The genes are TRBV12-3 or TRBV12-4 and TRBJ2-3; weak D call: TRBD2 (6 bases). V was shortened by 2 bases and J by 4 bases, with 13 bases between the two germline ends. The CDR3 sequence is 15 residues long.

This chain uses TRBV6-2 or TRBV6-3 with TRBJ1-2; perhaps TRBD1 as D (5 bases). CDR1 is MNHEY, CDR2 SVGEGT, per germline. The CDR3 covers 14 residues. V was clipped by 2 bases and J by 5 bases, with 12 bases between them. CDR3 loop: CASSYGGTAYGYTF. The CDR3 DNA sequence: TGTGCCAGCAGTTACGGAGGGACCGCATATGGCTACACCTTC.